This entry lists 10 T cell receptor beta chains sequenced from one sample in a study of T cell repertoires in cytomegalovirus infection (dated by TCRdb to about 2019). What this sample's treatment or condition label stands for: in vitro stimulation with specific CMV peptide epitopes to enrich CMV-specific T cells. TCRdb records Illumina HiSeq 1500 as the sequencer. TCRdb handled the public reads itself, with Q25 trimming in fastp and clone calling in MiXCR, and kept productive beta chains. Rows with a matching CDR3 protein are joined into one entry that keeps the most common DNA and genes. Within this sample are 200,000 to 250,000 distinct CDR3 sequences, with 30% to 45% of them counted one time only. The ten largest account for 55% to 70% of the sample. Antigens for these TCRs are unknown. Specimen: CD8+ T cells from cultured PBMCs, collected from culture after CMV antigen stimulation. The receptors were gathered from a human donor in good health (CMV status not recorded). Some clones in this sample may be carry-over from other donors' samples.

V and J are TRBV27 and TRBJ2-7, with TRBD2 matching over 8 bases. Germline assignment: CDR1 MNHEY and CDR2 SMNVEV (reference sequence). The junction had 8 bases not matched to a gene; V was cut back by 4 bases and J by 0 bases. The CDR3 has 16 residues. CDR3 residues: CASSYSAGETSYEQYF. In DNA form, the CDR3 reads TGTGCCAGCAGTTACTCAGCGGGGGAGACCTCCTACGAGCAGTACTTC.

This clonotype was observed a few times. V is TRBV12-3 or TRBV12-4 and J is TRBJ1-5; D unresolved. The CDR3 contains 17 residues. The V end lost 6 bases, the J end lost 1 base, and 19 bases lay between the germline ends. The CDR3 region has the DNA TGTGCCAGCAGCACGTCGGATAGGGTGGAGAGCAATCAGCCCCAGCATTTT. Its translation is CASSTSDRVESNQPQHF.

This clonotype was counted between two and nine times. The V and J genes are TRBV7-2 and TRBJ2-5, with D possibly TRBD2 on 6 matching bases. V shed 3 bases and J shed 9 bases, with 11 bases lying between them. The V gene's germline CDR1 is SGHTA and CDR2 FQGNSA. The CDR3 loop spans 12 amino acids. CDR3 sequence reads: CASSLEGWAQYF. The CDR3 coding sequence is TGTGCCAGCAGCTTGGAGGGTTGGGCCCAGTACTTC.

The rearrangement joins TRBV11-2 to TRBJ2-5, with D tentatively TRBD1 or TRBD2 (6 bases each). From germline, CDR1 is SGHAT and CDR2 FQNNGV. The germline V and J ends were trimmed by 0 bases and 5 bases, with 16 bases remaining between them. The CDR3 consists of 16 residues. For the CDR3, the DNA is TGTGCCAGCAGCTTAGAGTACCGGGAGCAGGGGGAGACCCAGTACTTC. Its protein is CASSLEYREQGETQYF. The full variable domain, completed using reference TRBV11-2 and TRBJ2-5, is EAGVAQSPRYKIIEKRQSVAFWCNPISGHATLYWYQQILGQGPKLLIQFQNNGVVDDSQLPKDRFSAERLKGVDSTLKIQPAKLEDSAVYLCASSLEYREQGETQYFGPGTRLLVL.

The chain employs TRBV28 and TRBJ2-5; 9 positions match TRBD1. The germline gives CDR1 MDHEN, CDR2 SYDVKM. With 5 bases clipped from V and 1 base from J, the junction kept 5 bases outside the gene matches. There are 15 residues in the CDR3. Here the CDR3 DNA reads TGTGCCAGCAGTGGACGGACAGGGGCCCAAGAGACCCAGTACTTC. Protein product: CASSGRTGAQETQYF.

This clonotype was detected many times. For the CDR3, the DNA is TGTGCCAGCAGCGCCCAGCGCAGCTCTGGGGCCAACGTCCTGACTTTC. This gives the protein CASSAQRSSGANVLTF. The chain has TRBV7-8 and TRBJ2-6, with D uncertain. The CDR3 covers 16 residues. V lost 5 bases and J lost 0, with 11 bases in between. In germline, CDR1 is SGHVS, CDR2 FQNEAQ. The full variable domain, completed using reference TRBV7-8 and TRBJ2-6, is GAGVSQSPRYKVAKRGQDVALRCDPISGHVSLFWYQQALGQGPEFLTYFQNEAQLDKSGLPSDRFFAERPEGSVSTLKIQRTQQEDSAVYLCASSAQRSSGANVLTFGAGSRLTVL.

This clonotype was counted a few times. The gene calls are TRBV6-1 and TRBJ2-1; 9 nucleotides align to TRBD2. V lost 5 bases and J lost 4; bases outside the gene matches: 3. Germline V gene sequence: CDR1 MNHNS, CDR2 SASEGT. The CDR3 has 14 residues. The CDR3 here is CASSLAGEYNEQFF. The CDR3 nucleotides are TGTGCCAGCAGTTTAGCGGGAGAGTACAATGAGCAGTTCTTC.

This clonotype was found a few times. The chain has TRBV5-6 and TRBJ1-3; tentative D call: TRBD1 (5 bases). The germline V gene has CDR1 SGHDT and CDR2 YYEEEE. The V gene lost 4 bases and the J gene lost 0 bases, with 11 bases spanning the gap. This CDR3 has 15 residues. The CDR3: CASSHQTASGNTIYF. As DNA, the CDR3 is TGTGCCAGCAGCCACCAGACAGCCTCTGGAAACACCATATATTTT.

CDR3 nucleotide sequence: TGTGCCAGCAGCTTTGGGAGCGGAAACACCATATATTTT. Amino acid sequence: CASSFGSGNTIYF. The chain employs TRBV5-4 and TRBJ1-3; D is unclear. The CDR3 runs 13 residues. Trimming shortened V by 2 bases and J by 4 bases, and 7 bases separated the two germline ends. In germline, CDR1 is SGHNT, CDR2 YYREEE (reference sequence).

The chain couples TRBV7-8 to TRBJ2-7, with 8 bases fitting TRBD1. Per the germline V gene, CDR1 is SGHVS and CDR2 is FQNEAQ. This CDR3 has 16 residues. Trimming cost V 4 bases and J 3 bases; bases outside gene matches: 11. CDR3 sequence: CASSSRGRDRNYEQYF. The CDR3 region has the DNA TGTGCCAGCAGCTCGCGCGGCAGGGACAGGAACTACGAGCAGTACTTC. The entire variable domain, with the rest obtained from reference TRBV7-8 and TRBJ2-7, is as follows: GAGVSQSPRYKVAKRGQDVALRCDPISGHVSLFWYQQALGQGPEFLTYFQNEAQLDKSGLPSDRFFAERPEGSVSTLKIQRTQQEDSAVYLCASSSRGRDRNYEQYFGPGTRLTVT.